The rows below give T cell receptor beta chains drawn from one sample of a study of blood T cell repertoires in COVID-19. The protocol was immunoSEQ multiplex PCR, while the TCRdb copy is restricted to in-frame clones and leaves out a portion. The profile shows tens of thousands of clones, around 83% of them singletons. The specimen was peripheral blood. Source of these receptors: a human donor in a cohort sampled during active COVID-19. CDR3s include the opening cysteine and the closing phenylalanine or tryptophan. A D gene is named only where the DNA matches it firmly. Where a row states a size, it is once, few, many or the class of an expanded clone; other rows omit it.

j_gene | v_gene | abundance | d_gene | CDR3nt | CDR3aa
TRBJ2-1 | TRBV30 | NA | NA | TGTGCCTGGAGTTATGACAGACTTCATGGGGATGAGCAGTTCTTC | CAWSYDRLHGDEQFF
TRBJ2-6 | TRBV25-1 | NA | NA | TGTGCCAGCAGTAAGGACTTATGGGTTTCTGGGGCCAACGTCCTGACTTTC | CASSKDLWVSGANVLTF
TRBJ2-2 | TRBV3-1/TRBV3-2 | NA | TRBD1 | TGTGCCAGCAGATACGGGACAGGGGTCACCGGGGAGCTGTTTTTT | CASRYGTGVTGELFF
TRBJ2-3 | TRBV9 | NA | NA | TGTGCCAGCAGCGTTGAGGGGGGGTTCACAGATACGCAGTATTTT | CASSVEGGFTDTQYF
TRBJ1-4 | TRBV2 | medium-sized | NA | TGTGCCAGCAGTGAGGAGGGGACGAATGAAAAACTGTTTTTT | CASSEEGTNEKLFF
TRBJ2-5 | TRBV19 | NA | TRBD1 | TGTGCCAGTAGTCCCAATTGGGACAGCCCGTCCCAGTACTTC | CASSPNWDSPSQYF
TRBJ2-4 | TRBV27 | NA | TRBD2 | TGTGCCAGCTGGCGGGGGGGCGGGGGAGCCATTCAGTACTTC | CASWRGGGGAIQYF
TRBJ1-1 | TRBV2 | NA | NA | TGTGCCAGCAACTCCCCAGGGTACACTGAAGCTTTCTTT | CASNSPGYTEAFF
TRBJ2-2 | TRBV7-2 | NA | TRBD2 | TGTGCCAGCAGCTCCCACGGGCGGGGGACCCCTGGGGAGCTGTTTTTT | CASSSHGRGTPGELFF
TRBJ2-1 | TRBV30 | few | NA | TGTGCCTGGGCGGGGAGTTCCTACAATGAGCAGTTCTTC | CAWAGSSYNEQFF
TRBJ2-3 | TRBV4-1 | NA | NA | TGCGCCAGCAGCTCCAGGGAAAGGGGAGATACGCAGTATTTT | CASSSRERGDTQYF
TRBJ2-2 | TRBV10-3 | NA | TRBD2 | TGTGCCATCAGTGAGAGAGGGACTAGCGGGGGAGTAAACACCGGGGAGCTGTTTTTT | CAISERGTSGGVNTGELFF
TRBJ1-4 | TRBV13 | NA | NA | TGTGCCAGCCGACCCAAGGGAGGGGTTAATGAAAAACTGTTTTTT | CASRPKGGVNEKLFF
TRBJ1-1 | TRBV4-1 | few | NA | TGCGCCAGCAGCCCTAGGCCCATGAACACTGAAGCTTTCTTT | CASSPRPMNTEAFF
TRBJ2-7 | TRBV6-5 | NA | NA | TGTGCCAGCAGTTACCCGGCGGAATATACCTCGCCGGAGCAGTACTTC | CASSYPAEYTSPEQYF
TRBJ1-1 | TRBV5-4 | few | NA | TGTGCCAGCAGCACACCGAGGCCGGGGACTGAAGCTTTCTTT | CASSTPRPGTEAFF
TRBJ2-7 | TRBV6-5 | NA | TRBD2 | TGTGCCAGCAGTACTAGCGGGTGGGTGGGGGAGCAGTACTTC | CASSTSGWVGEQYF
TRBJ2-2 | TRBV27 | NA | NA | TGTGCCAGCAGTTTCGTTCCCCGGGAGGAGCTGTTTTTT | CASSFVPREELFF
TRBJ1-2 | TRBV5-6 | NA | TRBD1 | TGTGCCAGCAGCAGGGACAGGGGGAGGTATGGCTACACCTTC | CASSRDRGRYGYTF
TRBJ2-2 | TRBV6-1 | NA | NA | TGTGCCAGCAGTGATCAATCGAACACCGGGGAGCTGTTTTTT | CASSDQSNTGELFF
TRBJ2-7 | TRBV12-2 | once | NA | TGTGCAAGTCGCTTAGCTGGGGAGTTGGGGCAGTACTTC | CASRLAGELGQYF
TRBJ1-1 | TRBV12-3/TRBV12-4 | few | NA | TGTGCCAGCAGCCGAGGGTCGGGAGCTTTCTTT | CASSRGSGAFF
TRBJ2-1 | TRBV19 | NA | TRBD1 | TGTGCCAGTAGCCGAACCGGGACAGGGACCTATGAGCAGTTCTTC | CASSRTGTGTYEQFF
TRBJ2-3 | TRBV24-1 | NA | NA | TGTGCCACCAGTGCTAATACAGATACGCAGTATTTT | CATSANTDTQYF
TRBJ2-3 | TRBV4-1 | NA | NA | TGCGCCAGCAGCCAAGGATTACAGGTCACAGATACGCAGTATTTT | CASSQGLQVTDTQYF
TRBJ1-1 | TRBV6-6 | NA | NA | TGTGCCAGCACCCTACGGGGAGAAGCTTTCTTT | CASTLRGEAFF
TRBJ2-1 | TRBV7-2 | once | NA | TGTGCCAGCAGCCCAAGGCGGGCGGGACACAATGAGCAGTTCTTC | CASSPRRAGHNEQFF
TRBJ1-1 | TRBV4-1 | NA | TRBD1 | TGCGCCAGCAGCCAAGATCTTAGGACAGGGCTTTTTAGCACTGAAGCTTTCTTT | CASSQDLRTGLFSTEAFF
TRBJ2-2 | TRBV30 | NA | TRBD2 | TGTGCCTGGAGTGCAGGACTAGCGGGGGTGAACACCGGGGAGCTGTTTTTT | CAWSAGLAGVNTGELFF
TRBJ1-2 | TRBV30 | NA | TRBD1 | TGTGCCTGGAGGACAGGGGTCTATGGCTACACCTTC | CAWRTGVYGYTF
TRBJ2-3 | TRBV7-9 | NA | TRBD2 | TGTGCCAGCAGCTTATTAGCGGGGGAAAGGGATACGCAGTATTTT | CASSLLAGERDTQYF
TRBJ2-5 | TRBV6-2/TRBV6-3 | NA | TRBD2 | TGTGCCAGCAGTGACCCCCCTCTAGCGGGCATAGTGCAGACCCAGTACTTC | CASSDPPLAGIVQTQYF
TRBJ2-7 | TRBV6-5 | few | NA | TGTGCCAGCAGTTACCGGGGATTCTACGAGCAGTACTTC | CASSYRGFYEQYF
TRBJ2-3 | TRBV5-1 | NA | NA | TGCGCCAGCAGCTTGGGGGACGGGCCAGGGGTTCCAGATACGCAGTATTTT | CASSLGDGPGVPDTQYF
TRBJ2-7 | TRBV3-1/TRBV3-2 | NA | TRBD2 | TGTGCCAGCAGCATACGGGGGGGCAGGGACGAGCAGTACTTC | CASSIRGGRDEQYF
TRBJ2-3 | TRBV11-2 | NA | NA | TGTGCCAGCAGCTTAAGAGTCGGTCCAGATACGCAGTATTTT | CASSLRVGPDTQYF
TRBJ2-1 | TRBV7-2 | NA | TRBD2 | TGTGCCAGCAGCCTCGGACTAGCGACCAGGAATGAGCAGTTCTTC | CASSLGLATRNEQFF
TRBJ1-2 | TRBV7-9 | NA | NA | TGTGCCAGCCCGGGGGGGCTTAAGGACTATGGCTACACCTTC | CASPGGLKDYGYTF
TRBJ2-5 | TRBV29-1 | NA | NA | TGCAGCGTTGATCGGGGGTTAGAGACCCAGTACTTC | CSVDRGLETQYF
TRBJ2-3 | TRBV11-1 | few | NA | TGTGCCAGCAGCCTTCTGGTAAACTTCGATACGCAGTATTTT | CASSLLVNFDTQYF
TRBJ2-2 | TRBV12-5 | NA | NA | TGTGCTAGTGCCCCCCCCCGGGGGACCAACACCGGGGAGCTGTTTTTT | CASAPPRGTNTGELFF
TRBJ1-4 | TRBV5-1 | NA | NA | TGCGCCAGCAGCCCCGGGGGAACTAATGAAAAACTGTTTTTT | CASSPGGTNEKLFF
TRBJ2-2 | TRBV4-1 | NA | TRBD1 | TGCGCCAGCAGCCAAGTCGTGACAGGGGCCGCCGGGGAGCTGTTTTTT | CASSQVVTGAAGELFF
TRBJ2-3 | TRBV10-1 | NA | NA | TGCGCCAGCAGTTCGTCGGGTACAGATACGCAGTATTTT | CASSSSGTDTQYF
TRBJ2-7 | TRBV9 | NA | TRBD2 | TGTGCCAGCAGCGTCGGACTAGCGGGGGGCTACGAGCAGTACTTC | CASSVGLAGGYEQYF
TRBJ1-5 | TRBV6-6 | NA | NA | TGTGCCAGCAGTATCGGTCAGCCCCAGCATTTT | CASSIGQPQHF
TRBJ2-3 | TRBV5-1 | NA | NA | TGCGCCAGCAATCCAGAAGGGGGATCTAGCACAGATACGCAGTATTTT | CASNPEGGSSTDTQYF
TRBJ2-2 | TRBV2 | few | NA | TGTGCCCCCTCCCCCAAAGGGGTAATTACCGGGGAGCTGTTTTTT | CAPSPKGVITGELFF
TRBJ2-7 | TRBV12-3/TRBV12-4 | NA | TRBD1 | TGTGCCAGCAGTTTAGCCGGGACAGACGAGCAGTACTTC | CASSLAGTDEQYF
TRBJ2-7 | TRBV7-9 | NA | NA | TGTGCCAGCAGCTTAGGAGCGGAGAGCTCCTACGAGCAGTACTTC | CASSLGAESSYEQYF